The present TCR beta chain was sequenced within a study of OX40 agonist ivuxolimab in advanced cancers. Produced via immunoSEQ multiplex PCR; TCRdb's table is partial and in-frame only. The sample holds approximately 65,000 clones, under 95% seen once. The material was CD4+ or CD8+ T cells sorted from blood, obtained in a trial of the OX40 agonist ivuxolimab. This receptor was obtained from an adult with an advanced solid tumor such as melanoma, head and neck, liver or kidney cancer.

CDR3 in DNA: TGTGCCAGCAGCTTAGTAGAGACCCAGTACTTC. Amino acids: CASSLVETQYF. V is TRBV7-8 and J is TRBJ2-5; no definite D call. The CDR3 covers 11 residues. CDR1 SGHVS and CDR2 FQNEAQ come from the germline V gene. Deletions cut 1 base from V and 4 bases from J, with 1 base between.